This T cell receptor beta chain was identified during a study of cytomegalovirus exposure and HLA in healthy donors. Study results and caveats: Later work showed greater clonal expansion in HLA-associated TCR beta chains than in equally common others. Per a later analysis, fewer than 20,000 TCR beta sequences showed association with HLA alleles at 0.05 false discovery rate. The HLA-A and HLA-B alleles of most subjects were reportedly predicted accurately from TCR beta sequences.

Researchers ran the PCR with 60 Vbeta and 13 Jbeta primers. Produced via immunoSEQ multiplex PCR; TCRdb's table is partial and in-frame only. The sample has 150,000 or so clones; 60% to 80% are singletons. Germline CDR1 is SNHLY and CDR2 is FYNNEI. Germline trimming cut 5 bases from V and 0 bases from J; bases unmatched to any gene: 9. The CDR3 consists of 19 residues. A remark on this clone: Its antigen is currently unknown.

The chain is built from TRBV2 and TRBJ2-6; 11 bases are a match to TRBD2. This sequence was found in a man between 25 and 39 years old in good health and CMV-seropositive. Sequenced input: PBMCs. CDR3 DNA sequence: TGTGCCAGCAGTCCCCTGACGACTAGCGGGACCTCTGGGGCCAACGTCCTGACTTTC. It is translated as CASSPLTTSGTSGANVLTF.